This TCR beta chain comes out of a study of radiotherapy plus CTLA-4 blockade in lung cancer. TCRdb keeps only in-frame clones here, not all; method: immunoSEQ multiplex PCR. The sample yields about 73,000 clones, over 75% seen once. Germline V gene data show CDR1 as SGDLS and CDR2 as YYNGEE. V dropped 0 bases and J dropped 5; count of bases not matched to a gene: 3. CDR3 length: 14 residues. The TCR was taken from a human donor with non-small cell lung cancer that progressed on radiotherapy plus ipilimumab. The chain combines TRBV9 with TRBJ1-2; 8 positions match TRBD1. This specimen consisted of peripheral blood, obtained from a patient treated with radiotherapy plus ipilimumab. CDR3: CASSVVGQGYGYTF. CDR3 in DNA: TGTGCCAGCAGCGTAGTAGGACAGGGATATGGCTACACCTTC.